The sequence of this TCR beta chain was determined in a study of cytomegalovirus exposure and HLA in healthy donors. Study-level results: In a later analysis, first-cohort TCR clusters were found to tend to co-occur in the approximately 120 validation repertoires.

As to this clone: Its specificity is unknown.

V gave up 7 bases and J gave up 7 bases; unmatched junction bases: 12. The germline V gene encodes CDR1 MNHEY and CDR2 SMNVEV (reference sequence). CDR3 length: 15 residues. The data were produced by immunoSEQ multiplex PCR, yet TCRdb's version contains in-frame clones alone and is incomplete. Counted here are about 170,000 clones, around 96% occurring once; the ten biggest clones make up roughly 0.83%. This TCR was recovered from a woman aged 18-29 years in good health and CMV-seronegative. This chain connects TRBV27 to TRBJ2-1, with 8 bases lining up with TRBD2. The source material was PBMCs. The CDR3 spells CASTTGTRRGNEQFF. The CDR3 nucleotides are TGTGCCAGCACTACCGGGACTAGAAGAGGAAATGAGCAGTTCTTC.